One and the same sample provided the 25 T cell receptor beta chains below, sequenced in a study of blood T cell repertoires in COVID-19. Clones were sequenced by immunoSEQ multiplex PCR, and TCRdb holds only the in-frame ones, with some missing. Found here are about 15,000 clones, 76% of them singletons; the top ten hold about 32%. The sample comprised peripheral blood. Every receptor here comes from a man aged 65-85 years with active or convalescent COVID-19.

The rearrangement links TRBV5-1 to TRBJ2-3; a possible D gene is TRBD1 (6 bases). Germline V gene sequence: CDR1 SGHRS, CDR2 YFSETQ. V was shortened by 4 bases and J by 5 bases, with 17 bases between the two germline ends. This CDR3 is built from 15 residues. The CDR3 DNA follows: TGCGCCAGCAGCCTCCCGAGCTCAGGGGTAGATACGCAGTATTTT. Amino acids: CASSLPSSGVDTQYF.

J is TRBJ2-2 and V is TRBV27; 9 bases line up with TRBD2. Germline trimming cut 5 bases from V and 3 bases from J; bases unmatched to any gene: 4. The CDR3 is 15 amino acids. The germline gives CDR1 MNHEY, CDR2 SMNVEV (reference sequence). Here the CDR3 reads CASSNSGGHTGELFF. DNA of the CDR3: TGTGCCAGCAGTAATAGCGGGGGCCACACCGGGGAGCTGTTTTTT.

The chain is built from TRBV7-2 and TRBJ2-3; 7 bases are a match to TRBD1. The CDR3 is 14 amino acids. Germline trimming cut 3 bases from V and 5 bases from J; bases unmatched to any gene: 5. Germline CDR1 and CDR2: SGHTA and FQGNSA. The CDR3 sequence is CASSFRGQGDTQYF. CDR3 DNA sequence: TGTGCCAGCAGCTTTAGGGGGCAAGGAGATACGCAGTATTTT.

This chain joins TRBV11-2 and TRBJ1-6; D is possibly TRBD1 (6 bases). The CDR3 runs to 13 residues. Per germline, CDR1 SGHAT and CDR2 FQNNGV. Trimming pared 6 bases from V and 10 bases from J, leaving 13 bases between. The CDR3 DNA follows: TGTGCCAGCAGTGACGGTCAGGGGTCACCCCTCCACTTT. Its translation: CASSDGQGSPLHF.

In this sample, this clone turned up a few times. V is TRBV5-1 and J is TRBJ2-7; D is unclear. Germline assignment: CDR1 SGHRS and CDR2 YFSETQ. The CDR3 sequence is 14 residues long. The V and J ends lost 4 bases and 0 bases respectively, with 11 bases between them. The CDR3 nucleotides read TGCGCCAGCAGCCTCCCCGCCAGCTCCTACGAGCAGTACTTC. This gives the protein CASSLPASSYEQYF.

CDR3 loop: CASSEPQGASYNEQFF. The CDR3 bases are TGCGCCAGCAGCGAGCCACAGGGGGCCTCCTACAATGAGCAGTTCTTC. The chain recombines TRBV4-1 with TRBJ2-1, with TRBD1 identical over 9 bases. The CDR3 runs to 16 residues. V was pared by 5 bases and J by 0 bases, with 5 bases of the junction left unmatched. Germline V lookup: CDR1 MGHRA, CDR2 YSYEKL.

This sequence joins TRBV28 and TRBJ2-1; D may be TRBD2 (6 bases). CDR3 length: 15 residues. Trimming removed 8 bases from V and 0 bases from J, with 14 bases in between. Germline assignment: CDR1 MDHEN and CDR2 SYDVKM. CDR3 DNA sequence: TGTGCCAGCCTCCCAAGCGGGTTCTCCTACAATGAGCAGTTCTTC. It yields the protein CASLPSGFSYNEQFF.

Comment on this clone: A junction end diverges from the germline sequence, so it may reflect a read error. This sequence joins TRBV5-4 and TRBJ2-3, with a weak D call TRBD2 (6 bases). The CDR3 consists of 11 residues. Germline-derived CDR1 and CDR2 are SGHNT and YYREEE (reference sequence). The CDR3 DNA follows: TGTGCCAGCAGCCCCGGGACTTCCTTTCATTTT. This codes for CASSPGTSFHF.

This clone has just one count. CDR3: CASSIFGGSSPLHF. The CDR3 nucleotides read TGTGCCAGCAGCATATTCGGGGGTAGTTCACCCCTCCACTTT. The chain employs TRBV6-4 and TRBJ1-6; a weak D match, TRBD1 (5 bases). V lost 6 bases and J lost 9, with 15 bases in between. The length of the CDR3 is 14 residues. Germline V gene sequence: CDR1 MRHNA, CDR2 SNTAGT.

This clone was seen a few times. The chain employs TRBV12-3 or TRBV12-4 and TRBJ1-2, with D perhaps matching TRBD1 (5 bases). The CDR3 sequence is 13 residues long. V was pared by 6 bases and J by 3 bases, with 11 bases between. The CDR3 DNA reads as TGTGCCAGCAGATCGACAGAATACTATGGCTACACCTTC. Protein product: CASRSTEYYGYTF.

The CDR3 spells CAIQDGSGANVLTF. In DNA form, the CDR3 reads TGTGCCATCCAGGATGGTTCGGGGGCCAACGTCCTGACTTTC. This sequence joins TRBV10-3 and TRBJ2-6; no definite D call. This CDR3 contains 14 residues. Trimming took 8 bases from V and 4 from J, leaving 12 bases between them. Germline CDR1 ENHRY, CDR2 SYGVKD.

Here the CDR3 reads CASSLGGAGANVLTF. The CDR3 DNA follows: TGTGCCAGCAGCTTAGGGGGGGCTGGGGCCAACGTCCTGACTTTC. The chain carries TRBV7-2 and TRBJ2-6; possibly TRBD2 for D (6 bases). Germline values: CDR1 SGHTA, CDR2 FQGNSA. The CDR3 totals 15 residues. Trimming cost V 1 base and J 2 bases, with 6 bases left between them.

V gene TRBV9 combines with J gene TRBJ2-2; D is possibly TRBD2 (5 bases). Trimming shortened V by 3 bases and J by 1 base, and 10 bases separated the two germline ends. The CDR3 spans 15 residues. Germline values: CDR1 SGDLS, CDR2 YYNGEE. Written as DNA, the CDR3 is TGTGCCAGCAGCGGCGGGCGCCTGAACACCGGGGAGCTGTTTTTT. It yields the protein CASSGGRLNTGELFF. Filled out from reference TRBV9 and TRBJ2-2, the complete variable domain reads DSGVTQTPKHLITATGQRVTLRCSPRSGDLSVYWYQQSLDQGLQFLIQYYNGEERAKGNILERFSAQQFPDLHSELNLSSLELGDSALYFCASSGGRLNTGELFFGEGSRLTVL.

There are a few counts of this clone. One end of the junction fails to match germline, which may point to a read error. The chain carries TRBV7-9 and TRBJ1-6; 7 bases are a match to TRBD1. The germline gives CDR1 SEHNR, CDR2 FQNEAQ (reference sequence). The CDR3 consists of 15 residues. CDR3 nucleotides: TGTGCCAGCAGCTTAAGGGGGCCGACAAATTCGCCCCTCCACTTT. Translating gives CASSLRGPTNSPLHF.

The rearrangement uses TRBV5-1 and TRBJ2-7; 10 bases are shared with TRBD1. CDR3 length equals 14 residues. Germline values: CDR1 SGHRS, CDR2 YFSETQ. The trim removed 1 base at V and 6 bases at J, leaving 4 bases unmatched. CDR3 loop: CASSLRDRGSEQYF. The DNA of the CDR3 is TGCGCCAGCAGCTTGAGGGACAGGGGATCCGAGCAGTACTTC.

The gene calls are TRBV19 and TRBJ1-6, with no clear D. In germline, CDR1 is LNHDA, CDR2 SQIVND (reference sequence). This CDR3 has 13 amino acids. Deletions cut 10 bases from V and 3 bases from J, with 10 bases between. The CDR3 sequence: CATQAGYNSPLHF. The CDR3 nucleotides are TGTGCCACCCAGGCGGGCTATAATTCACCCCTCCACTTT.

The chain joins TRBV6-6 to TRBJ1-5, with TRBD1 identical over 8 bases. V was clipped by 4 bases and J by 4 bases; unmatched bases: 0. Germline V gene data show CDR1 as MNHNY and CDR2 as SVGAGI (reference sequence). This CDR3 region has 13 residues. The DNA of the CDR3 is TGTGCCAGCAGTTGGACAGGGAATCAGCCCCAGCATTTT. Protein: CASSWTGNQPQHF.

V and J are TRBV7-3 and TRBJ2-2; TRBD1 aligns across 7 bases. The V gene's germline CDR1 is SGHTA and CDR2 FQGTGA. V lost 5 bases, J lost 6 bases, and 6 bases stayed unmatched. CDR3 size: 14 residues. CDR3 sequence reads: CASSQTGSAGELFF. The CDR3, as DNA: TGTGCCAGCAGCCAGACAGGGAGTGCCGGGGAGCTGTTTTTT.

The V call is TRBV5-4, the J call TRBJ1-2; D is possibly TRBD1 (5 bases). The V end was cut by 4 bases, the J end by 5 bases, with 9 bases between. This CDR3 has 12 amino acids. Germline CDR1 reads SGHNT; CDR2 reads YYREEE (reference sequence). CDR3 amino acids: CASSLTDYGYTF. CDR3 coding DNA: TGTGCCAGCAGCCTGACAGATTATGGCTACACCTTC.

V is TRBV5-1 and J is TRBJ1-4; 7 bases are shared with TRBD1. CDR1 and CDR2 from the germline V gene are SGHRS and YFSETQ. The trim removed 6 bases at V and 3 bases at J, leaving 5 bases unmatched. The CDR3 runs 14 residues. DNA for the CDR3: TGCGCCAGCACCCCAGGGGGACCTAATGAAAAACTGTTTTTT. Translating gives CASTPGGPNEKLFF. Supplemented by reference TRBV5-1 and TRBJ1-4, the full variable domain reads KAGVTQTPRYLIKTRGQQVTLSCSPISGHRSVSWYQQTPGQGLQFLFEYFSETQRNKGNFPGRFSGRQFSNSRSEMNVSTLELGDSALYLCASTPGGPNEKLFFGSGTQLSVL.

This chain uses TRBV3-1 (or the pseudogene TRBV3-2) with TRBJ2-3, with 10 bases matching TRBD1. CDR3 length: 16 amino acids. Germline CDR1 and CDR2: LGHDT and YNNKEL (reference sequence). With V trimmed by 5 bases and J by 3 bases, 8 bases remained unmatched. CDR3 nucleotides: TGTGCCAGCAGCTCAACCGGGACAGGGGTTACAGATACGCAGTATTTT. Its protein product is CASSSTGTGVTDTQYF.

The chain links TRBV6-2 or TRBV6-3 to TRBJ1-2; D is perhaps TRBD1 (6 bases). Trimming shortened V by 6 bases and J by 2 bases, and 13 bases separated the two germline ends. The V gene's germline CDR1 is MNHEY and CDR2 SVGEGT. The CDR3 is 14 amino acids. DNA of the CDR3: TGTGCCAGCAGCATATCACAGGGAAACTATGGCTACACCTTC. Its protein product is CASSISQGNYGYTF.

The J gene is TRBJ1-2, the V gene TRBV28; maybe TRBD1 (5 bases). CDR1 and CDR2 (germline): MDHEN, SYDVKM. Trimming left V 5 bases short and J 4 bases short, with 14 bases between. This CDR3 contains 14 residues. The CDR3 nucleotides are TGTGCCAGCAGTCCCGTTGGGGGGTTCTATGGCTACACCTTC. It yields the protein CASSPVGGFYGYTF.

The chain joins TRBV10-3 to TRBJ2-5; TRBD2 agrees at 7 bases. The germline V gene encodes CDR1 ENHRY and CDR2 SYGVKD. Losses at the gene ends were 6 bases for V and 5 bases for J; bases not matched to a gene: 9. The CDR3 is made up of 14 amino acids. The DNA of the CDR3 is TGTGCCATCAGGGAAGCGGGGAGGTGGGAGACCCAGTACTTC. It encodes CAIREAGRWETQYF.

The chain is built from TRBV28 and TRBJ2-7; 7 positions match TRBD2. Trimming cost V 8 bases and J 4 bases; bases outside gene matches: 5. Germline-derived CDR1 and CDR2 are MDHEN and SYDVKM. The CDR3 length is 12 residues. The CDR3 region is CASRDYAYEQYF. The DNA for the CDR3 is TGTGCCAGCCGGGACTACGCTTACGAGCAGTACTTC. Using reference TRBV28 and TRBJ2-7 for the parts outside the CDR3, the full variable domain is DVKVTQSSRYLVKRTGEKVFLECVQDMDHENMFWYRQDPGLGLRLIYFSYDVKMKEKGDIPEGYSVSREKKERFSLILESASTNQTSMYLCASRDYAYEQYFGPGTRLTVT.